This entry describes one T cell receptor beta chain. Assay: immunoSEQ multiplex PCR; the TCRdb copy retains only in-frame clones and omits some. The sample holds about 100,000 clones, approximately 90% seen once. The investigators sampled blood at baseline, at cycle 4 day 1, and at cycle 7 day 1. The sample belongs to a study of OX40 agonist ivuxolimab in advanced cancers. Trimming removed 1 base from V and 8 bases from J; junction bases left unmatched: 8. The CDR3 covers 16 residues. Germline V CDR1 and CDR2: MGHRA, YSYEKL. The material sequenced was CD4+ or CD8+ T cells sorted from blood, taken in a trial of the OX40 agonist ivuxolimab. The sequence was collected from an adult with an advanced solid tumor such as melanoma, head and neck, liver or kidney cancer. V gene TRBV4-1 combines with J gene TRBJ2-3; TRBD2 agrees at 11 bases. The CDR3 DNA sequence: TGCGCCAGCAGCCAAGCGATAGCGGGAGGGCCAGTTACGCAGTATTTT. It specifies CASSQAIAGGPVTQYF.